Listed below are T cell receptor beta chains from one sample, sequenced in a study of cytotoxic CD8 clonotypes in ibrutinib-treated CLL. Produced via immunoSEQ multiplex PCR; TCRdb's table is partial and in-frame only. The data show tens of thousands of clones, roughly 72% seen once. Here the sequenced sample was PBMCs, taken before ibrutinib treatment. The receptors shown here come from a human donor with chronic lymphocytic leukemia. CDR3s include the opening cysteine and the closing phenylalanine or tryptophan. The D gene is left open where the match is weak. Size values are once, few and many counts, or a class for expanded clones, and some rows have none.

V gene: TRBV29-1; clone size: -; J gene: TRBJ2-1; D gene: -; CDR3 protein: CSVEGHQMGVNEQFF; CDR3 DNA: TGCAGCGTTGAAGGTCACCAGATGGGGGTCAATGAGCAGTTCTTC
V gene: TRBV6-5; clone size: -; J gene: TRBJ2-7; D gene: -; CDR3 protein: CASMPGALSYEQYF; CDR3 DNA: TGTGCCAGCATGCCAGGGGCCCTCTCCTACGAGCAGTACTTC
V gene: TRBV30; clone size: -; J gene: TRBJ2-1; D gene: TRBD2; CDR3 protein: CAWSVLAGGNEQFF; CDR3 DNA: TGTGCCTGGAGTGTACTAGCGGGCGGTAATGAGCAGTTCTTC
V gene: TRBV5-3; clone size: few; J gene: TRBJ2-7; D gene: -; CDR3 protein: CARSLLTGSSYEQYF; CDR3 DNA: TGTGCCAGAAGCTTGTTGACTGGCAGCTCCTACGAGCAGTACTTC
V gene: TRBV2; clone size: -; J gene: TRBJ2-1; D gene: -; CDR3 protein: CASKAEYNEQFF; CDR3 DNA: TGTGCCAGCAAGGCGGAATACAATGAGCAGTTCTTC
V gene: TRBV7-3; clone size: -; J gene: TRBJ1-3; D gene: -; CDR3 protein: CASSLIGGSSGNTIYF; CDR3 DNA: TGTGCCAGCAGCTTAATCGGGGGAAGCTCTGGAAACACCATATATTTT
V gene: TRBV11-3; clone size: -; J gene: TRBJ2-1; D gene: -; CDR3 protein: CASSLGPAYNEQFF; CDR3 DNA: TGTGCCAGCAGCTTGGGGCCCGCCTACAATGAGCAGTTCTTC
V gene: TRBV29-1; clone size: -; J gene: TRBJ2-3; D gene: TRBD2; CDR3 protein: CSVQTSGSGVADTQYF; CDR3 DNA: TGCAGCGTTCAGACTAGCGGGAGTGGGGTGGCAGATACGCAGTATTTT
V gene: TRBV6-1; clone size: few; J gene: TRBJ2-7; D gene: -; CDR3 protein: CASSEGLDTYEQYF; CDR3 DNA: TGTGCCAGCAGTGAAGGACTAGATACCTACGAGCAGTACTTC
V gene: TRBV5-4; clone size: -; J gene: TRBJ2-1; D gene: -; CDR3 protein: CASSLGASRDNEQFF; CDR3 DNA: TGTGCCAGCAGCTTGGGGGCTAGCAGGGACAATGAGCAGTTCTTC
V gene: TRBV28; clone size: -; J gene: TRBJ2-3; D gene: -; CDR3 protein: CASKSLRVASTDTQYF; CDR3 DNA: TGTGCCAGCAAGAGCCTCAGAGTAGCGAGCACAGATACGCAGTATTTT
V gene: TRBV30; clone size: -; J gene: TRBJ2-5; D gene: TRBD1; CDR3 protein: CAWSATGTVQETQYF; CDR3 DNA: TGTGCCTGGAGTGCCACCGGGACAGTCCAAGAGACCCAGTACTTC
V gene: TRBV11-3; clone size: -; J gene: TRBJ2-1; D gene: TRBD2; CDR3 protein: CASSLVGLAGYNEQFF; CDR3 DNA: TGTGCCAGCAGCTTAGTGGGACTAGCGGGCTACAATGAGCAGTTCTTC
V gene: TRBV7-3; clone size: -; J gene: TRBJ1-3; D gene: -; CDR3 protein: CASSLTGTGNTIYF; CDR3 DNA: TGTGCCAGCAGCTTAACCGGGACTGGAAACACCATATATTTT